Sequencing of this T cell receptor (beta chain) was carried out in a study of T-cell memory formation after mild COVID-19 (dated by TCRdb to about 2021). About the investigation overall: TCR sequence clusters from the two donors were found to be largely donor specific. Longitudinal TCRalpha and TCRbeta repertoire sequencing tracked T-cell clones expanding and contracting after mild COVID-19 in a couple of donors. The cohort was made up of two young adult volunteers, one female and one male, who were previously healthy. Findings and caveats that apply to the study as a whole: Only a couple of mild cases were covered in the study, and larger cohorts including severe cases with pre-infection samples were considered necessary. Contracting CD4+ clones appeared mostly in the CM and EM memory subsets, whereas CD8+ clones were enriched in EMRA. SARS-CoV-2 specificity was not confirmed for the second-wave clones peaking on day 37. Some responding clones were detected in pre-infection memory, suggesting pre-existing cross-reactive memory T cells joined the SARS-CoV-2 response. Balanced CD4/CD8 phenotypes were observed for clones contracting from day 15 to 85, whereas a bias towards CD4+ was observed for a second wave of clones expanding from day 15 to 37.

PBMCs were isolated by Ficoll-Paque density gradient centrifugation. The sequencing machine was an Illumina NovaSeq 6000. TCRalpha and TCRbeta cDNA libraries were constructed by 5'RACE with constant-segment primers, with sample barcodes and unique molecular identifiers being introduced. Trizol reagent was used to extract RNA from every sample. Libraries were amplified in two PCR steps, with a second sample barcode and Illumina TruSeq adapters added in the second step. The libraries were sequenced on an Illumina NovaSeq using 2 x 150 bp paired-end reads. Turning to the authors' computational methods: Demultiplexing of reads and collapsing into UMI-guided consensus sequences were performed with migec v1.2.7. Using mixcr v2.1.11, the UMI consensuses were aligned to TRA and TRB V and J templates and assembled into clonotypes. A clonotype was counted as expanded or contracted only when both edgeR and NoisET called the clonotype significant, with the noise models trained on biological replicates. For edgeR calls, the thresholds were a false discovery rate-adjusted p below 0.01 and a log2 fold-change of 1. As an exploratory analysis of dynamics, PCA with hierarchical clustering was applied to max-normalized trajectories of the 1000 most abundant clonotypes. The CD4 or CD8 phenotype of responding clones was assigned using the separately sequenced CD4+ and CD8+ repertoires. TCRdb itself trimmed the public reads at Q25 with fastp, ran MiXCR and retained productive beta chains. One record per CDR3 amino acid sequence lists the most common genes and DNA. TCRdb, not the authors, supplied the V and J calls. In all, the sample holds approximately 500,000 distinct CDR3 sequences, and roughly 25% of those were seen once. The top ten hold approximately 13% of the sample.

Between the V and J ends, shortened by 3 bases and 2 bases respectively, the junction contains 8 bases. Per the germline V gene, MGHDK is the CDR1 and SYGVNS is the CDR2. The CDR3 sequence holds 13 residues, the cysteine and phenylalanine included. Only the CDR3 DNA stays, 39 bases, in frame from base 1. Worth noting for this clonotype: Its antigen is still unknown. Base quality data are lacking; no much larger clone is found one base away.

The sequenced material came from PBMCs or a T cell subset sorted from them (not recorded which). The V and J segments used are TRBV25-1 and TRBJ2-7, with the D gene not confidently named. This receptor was identified in an adult woman who had mild COVID-19 (a few samples of this study predate the infection). The sample titles of this study are shuffled in the database, so cell type and time point are left out; the donor was told from shared clones. The CDR3 region reads CASSDKTTYEQYF. The nucleotides are TGTGCCAGCAGTGACAAGACCACCTACGAGCAGTACTTC.